This T cell receptor (beta chain) was documented in a study of monozygotic twins with inflammatory bowel disease. Whole-study results and caveats: Twin pairs that were concordant did not differ from discordant pairs in repertoire similarity, possibly from limited power. Lower sharing of clonotypes with other individuals was seen in IBD patients than in healthy twins. This was most marked in patients showing signs of disease activity.

Template-switch reactions added UMIs with a 6-nucleotide sample barcode. Each CDR3 protein gets one entry in TCRdb, which reprocessed the 5' RACE reads and gives no DNA. The sample has around 220,000 distinct CDR3 sequences. Regarding this clonotype: The antigen remains undetermined.

In germline, CDR1 is LGHDT, CDR2 YNNKEL (reference sequence). This CDR3 region has 15 residues. This TCR came from a human donor with ulcerative colitis or Crohn's disease, or a healthy co-twin of an affected twin (not recorded which). The sample comprised blood. This chain joins TRBV3-1 and TRBJ1-2; without DNA, the TCRdb call of TRBD1 cannot be checked. The CDR3 sequence is CASSHFRDRAPGYTF.